This entry is about one T cell receptor beta chain. The data are from a study of response to subunit inactivated influenza vaccine. TCRdb analysed the RT-PCR reads with MiXCR anew, one entry per CDR3 protein. The sample includes over 650,000 distinct CDR3 sequences, around 20% seen only once; the top ten take under 13%. This CDR3 spans 13 amino acids. V lost 0 bases and J lost 3, with 6 bases in between. CDR1 and CDR2 (germline): MGHRA, YSYEKL. The genes are TRBV4-1 and TRBJ2-7; D not resolved. This receptor was obtained from a man aged 45 to 65 who received an inactivated influenza vaccine. The sample here was PBMCs from blood, taken 5 days after vaccination. For the CDR3, the DNA is TGCGCCAGCAGCCAAGAGGTCAGCTACGAGCAGTACTTC. This gives the protein CASSQEVSYEQYF.